This T cell receptor beta chain was identified during a study of blood T cell repertoires in COVID-19. Across the study: Sources were T cells, B-cell-depleted T cells, or PBMCs; the material itself was cDNA or gDNA.

CDR3 length: 14 amino acids. Trimming removed 2 bases at V and 1 base at J, with 7 bases between. CDR1 MNHEY and CDR2 SVGEGT come from the germline V gene. Measured with immunoSEQ multiplex PCR; TCRdb has only the in-frame clones, and not every one. This sample has about 250,000 clones; roughly 85% occur once, and the top ten carry 4.5% to 5.5%. The sequence derives from a man aged 45-60 years with COVID-19, enrolled during active disease. V usage is TRBV6-2 or TRBV6-3 and J usage is TRBJ2-3; TRBD1 is a possible D gene (5 bases). Sequencing input: peripheral blood. CDR3 coding DNA: TGTGCCAGCAGTTACGACAGCCGCACAGATACGCAGTATTTT. This codes for CASSYDSRTDTQYF.